This note documents a single T cell receptor (beta chain) sequence. As yet, its antigen is unknown. The sample is drawn from a study of cytomegalovirus exposure and HLA in healthy donors. A multiplex PCR was run with 60 Vbeta primers and 13 Jbeta primers. Some clones are missing from TCRdb's copy, which holds only in-frame ones; the method was immunoSEQ multiplex PCR. The table has around 300,000 clones, roughly 70% seen once. CDR3 length: 15 amino acids. Trimming removed 2 bases from V and 6 bases from J; junction bases left unmatched: 4. CDR1 is SGHRS, CDR2 YFSETQ, per germline. Regarding the study as a whole: By a later analysis, the bulk of CMV-associated TCR beta chains appeared HLA-restricted. In an earlier analysis, productive rearrangement rates for most beta V segments clustered near 87% or 30%. For TCR beta chains, V- and J-gene trimming was later linked to a missense DCLRE1C variant.

This clonotype originated in a female donor in good health and CMV-seronegative. The sequenced material came from PBMCs. The chain carries TRBV5-1 and TRBJ2-3; 12 bases map to TRBD2. The CDR3 reads CASSLLAGGLDTQYF. The CDR3 DNA is TGCGCCAGCAGCTTACTAGCGGGAGGTTTGGATACGCAGTATTTT.